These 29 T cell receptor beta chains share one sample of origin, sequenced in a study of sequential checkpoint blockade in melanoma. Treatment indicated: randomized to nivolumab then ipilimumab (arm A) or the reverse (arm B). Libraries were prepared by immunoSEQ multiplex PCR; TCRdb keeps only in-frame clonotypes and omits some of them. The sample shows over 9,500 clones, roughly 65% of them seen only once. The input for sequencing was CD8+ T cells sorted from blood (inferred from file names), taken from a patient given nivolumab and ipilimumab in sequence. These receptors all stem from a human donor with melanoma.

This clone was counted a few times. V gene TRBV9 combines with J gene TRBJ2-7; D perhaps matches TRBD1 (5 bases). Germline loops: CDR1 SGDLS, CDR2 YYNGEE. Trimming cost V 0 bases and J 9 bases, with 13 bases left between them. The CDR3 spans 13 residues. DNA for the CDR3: TGTGCCAGCAGCGTAGCTGGGGTGGGGCTGCAGTACTTC. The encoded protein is CASSVAGVGLQYF.

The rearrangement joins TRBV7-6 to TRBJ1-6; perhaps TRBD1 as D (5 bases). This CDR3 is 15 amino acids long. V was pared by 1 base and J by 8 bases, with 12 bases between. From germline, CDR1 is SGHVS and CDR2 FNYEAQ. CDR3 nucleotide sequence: TGTGCCAGCAGCTTAGTGGCCAGGGAGGATTCACCCCTCCACTTT. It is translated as CASSLVAREDSPLHF.

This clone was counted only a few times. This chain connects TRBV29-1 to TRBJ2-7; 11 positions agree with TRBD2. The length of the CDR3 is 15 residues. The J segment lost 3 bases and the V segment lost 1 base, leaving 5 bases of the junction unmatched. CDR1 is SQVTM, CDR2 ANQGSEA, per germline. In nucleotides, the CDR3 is TGCAGCGTTGAAGCCTCCGGGACTAGCGGCTACGAGCAGTACTTC. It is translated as CSVEASGTSGYEQYF.

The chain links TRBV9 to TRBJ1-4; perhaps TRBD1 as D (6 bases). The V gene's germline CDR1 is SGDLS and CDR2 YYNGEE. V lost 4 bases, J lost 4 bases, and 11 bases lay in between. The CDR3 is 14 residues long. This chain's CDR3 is CASSTGQDNEKLFF. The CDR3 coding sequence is TGTGCCAGCAGCACAGGGCAAGATAATGAAAAACTGTTTTTT.

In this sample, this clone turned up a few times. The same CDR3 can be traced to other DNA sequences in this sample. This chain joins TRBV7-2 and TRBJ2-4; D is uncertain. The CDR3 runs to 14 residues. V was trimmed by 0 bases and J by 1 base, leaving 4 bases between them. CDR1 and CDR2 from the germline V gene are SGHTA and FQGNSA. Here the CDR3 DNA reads TGTGCCAGCAGCTTAGCCCTGGCCAAAAACATTCAGTACTTC. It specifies CASSLALAKNIQYF.

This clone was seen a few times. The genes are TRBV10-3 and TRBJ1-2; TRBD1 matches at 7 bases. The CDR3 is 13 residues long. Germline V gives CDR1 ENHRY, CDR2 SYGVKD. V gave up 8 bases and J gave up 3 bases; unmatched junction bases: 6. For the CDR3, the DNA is TGTGCCATCGGTGGGGACAGCTACTATGGCTACACCTTC. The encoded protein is CAIGGDSYYGYTF.

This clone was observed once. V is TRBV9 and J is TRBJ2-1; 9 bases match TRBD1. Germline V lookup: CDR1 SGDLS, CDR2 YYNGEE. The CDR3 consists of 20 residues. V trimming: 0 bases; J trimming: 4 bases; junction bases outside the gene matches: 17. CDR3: CASSVARGQGTSDLYNEQFF. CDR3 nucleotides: TGTGCCAGCAGCGTAGCAAGAGGACAGGGGACCTCCGACTTATACAATGAGCAGTTCTTC.

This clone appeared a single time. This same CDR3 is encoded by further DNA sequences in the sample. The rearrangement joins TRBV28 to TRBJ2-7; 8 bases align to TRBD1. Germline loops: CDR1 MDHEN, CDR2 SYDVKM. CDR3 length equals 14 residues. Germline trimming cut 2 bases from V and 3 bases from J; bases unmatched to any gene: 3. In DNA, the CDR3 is TGTGCCAGCAGTTTAACAGGGACAGGCTACGAGCAGTACTTC. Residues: CASSLTGTGYEQYF.

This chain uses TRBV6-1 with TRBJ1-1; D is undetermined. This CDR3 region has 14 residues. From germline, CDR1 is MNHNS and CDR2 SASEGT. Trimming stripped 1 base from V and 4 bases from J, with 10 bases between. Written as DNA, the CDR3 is TGTGCCAGCAGTGAAGTACCGGGGAGCACTGAAGCTTTCTTT. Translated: CASSEVPGSTEAFF.

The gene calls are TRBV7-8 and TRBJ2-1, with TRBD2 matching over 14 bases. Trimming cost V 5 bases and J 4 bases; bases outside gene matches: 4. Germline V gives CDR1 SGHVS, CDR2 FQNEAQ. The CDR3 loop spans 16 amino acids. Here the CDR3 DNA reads TGTGCCAGCAGCCGGGGACTAGCGGGAGAATACAATGAGCAGTTCTTC. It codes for CASSRGLAGEYNEQFF.

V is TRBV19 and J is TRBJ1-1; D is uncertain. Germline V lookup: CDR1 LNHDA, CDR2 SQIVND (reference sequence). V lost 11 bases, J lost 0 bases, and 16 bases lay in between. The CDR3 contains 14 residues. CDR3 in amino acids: CASTLEIMNTEAFF. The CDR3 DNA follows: TGTGCCTCAACGCTAGAGATCATGAACACTGAAGCTTTCTTT.

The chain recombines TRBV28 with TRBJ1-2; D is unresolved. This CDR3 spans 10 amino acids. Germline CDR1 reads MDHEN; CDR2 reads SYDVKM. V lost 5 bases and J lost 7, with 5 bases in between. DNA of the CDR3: TGTGCCAGCAGTGGAGGTGGCTACACCTTC. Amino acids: CASSGGGYTF.

The CDR3 coding sequence is TGTGCCAGCAGTTCCTTCAGACAGACGACCTACGAGCAGTACTTC. Translating it yields CASSSFRQTTYEQYF. The rearrangement links TRBV28 to TRBJ2-7; perhaps TRBD1 as D (5 bases). The CDR3 spans 15 residues. CDR1 MDHEN and CDR2 SYDVKM come from the germline V gene. V dropped 4 bases and J dropped 2 bases, with 15 bases sitting between them.

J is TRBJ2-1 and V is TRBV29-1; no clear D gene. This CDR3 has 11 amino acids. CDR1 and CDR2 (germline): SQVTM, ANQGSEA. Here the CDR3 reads CIPPGYNEQFF. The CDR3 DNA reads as TGCATCCCTCCGGGCTACAATGAGCAGTTCTTC.

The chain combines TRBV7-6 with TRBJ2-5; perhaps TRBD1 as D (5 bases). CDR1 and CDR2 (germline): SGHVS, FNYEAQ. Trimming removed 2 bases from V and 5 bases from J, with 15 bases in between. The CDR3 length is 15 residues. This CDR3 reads CASSLSAGNGETQYF. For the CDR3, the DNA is TGTGCCAGCAGCTTAAGCGCAGGGAACGGTGAGACCCAGTACTTC.

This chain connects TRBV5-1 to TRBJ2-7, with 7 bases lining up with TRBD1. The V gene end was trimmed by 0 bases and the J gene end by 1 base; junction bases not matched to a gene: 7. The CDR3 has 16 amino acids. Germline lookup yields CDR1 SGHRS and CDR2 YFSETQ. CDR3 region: CASSLVGQSSSYEQYF. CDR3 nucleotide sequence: TGCGCCAGCAGCTTGGTGGGACAGTCAAGTTCCTACGAGCAGTACTTC.

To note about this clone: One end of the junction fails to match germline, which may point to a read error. CDR3 DNA sequence: TGTGCCAGCACCTTAGGCAGAAACACTGAAGCTTTCTTT. The encoded protein is CASTLGRNTEAFF. The chain carries TRBV7-9 and TRBJ1-1; D gene unclear. The germline gives CDR1 SEHNR, CDR2 FQNEAQ (reference sequence). The CDR3 is 13 residues long.

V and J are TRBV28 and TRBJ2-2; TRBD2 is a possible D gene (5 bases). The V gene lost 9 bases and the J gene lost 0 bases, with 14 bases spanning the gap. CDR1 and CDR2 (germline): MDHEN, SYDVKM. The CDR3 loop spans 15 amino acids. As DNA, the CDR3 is TGTGCCAGTCAGCGGTACACATCGAACACCGGGGAGCTGTTTTTT. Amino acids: CASQRYTSNTGELFF.

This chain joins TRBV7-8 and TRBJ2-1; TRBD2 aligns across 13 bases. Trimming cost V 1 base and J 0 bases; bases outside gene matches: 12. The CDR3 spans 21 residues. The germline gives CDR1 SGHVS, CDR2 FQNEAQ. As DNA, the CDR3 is TGTGCCAGCAGCTTAGACAGAACGGGACTAGCGGGAAAAAACTCCTACAATGAGCAGTTCTTC. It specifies CASSLDRTGLAGKNSYNEQFF.

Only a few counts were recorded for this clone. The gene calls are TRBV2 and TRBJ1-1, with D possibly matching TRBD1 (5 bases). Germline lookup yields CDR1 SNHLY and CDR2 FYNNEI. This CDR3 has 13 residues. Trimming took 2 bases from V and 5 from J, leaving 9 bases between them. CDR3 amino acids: CASSEFQGTEAFF. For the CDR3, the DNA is TGTGCCAGCAGTGAATTTCAGGGTACTGAAGCTTTCTTT.

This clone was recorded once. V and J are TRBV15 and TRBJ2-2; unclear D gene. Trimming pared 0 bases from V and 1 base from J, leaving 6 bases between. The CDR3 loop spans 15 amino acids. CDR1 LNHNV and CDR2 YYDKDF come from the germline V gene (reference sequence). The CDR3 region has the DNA TGTGCCACCAGCAGAGATACAGAGAACACCGGGGAGCTGTTTTTT. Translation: CATSRDTENTGELFF.

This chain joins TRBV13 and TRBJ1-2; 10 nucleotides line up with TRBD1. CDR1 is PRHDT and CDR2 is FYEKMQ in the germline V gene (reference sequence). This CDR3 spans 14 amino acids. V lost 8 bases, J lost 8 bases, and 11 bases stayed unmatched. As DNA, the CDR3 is TGTGCCAGCCGAGAGGGACAGGGGAGGTTAGGCTACACCTTC. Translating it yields CASREGQGRLGYTF. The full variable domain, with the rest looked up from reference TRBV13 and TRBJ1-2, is AAGVIQSPRHLIKEKRETATLKCYPIPRHDTVYWYQQGPGQDPQFLISFYEKMQSDKGSIPDRFSAQQFSDYHSELNMSSLELGDSALYFCASREGQGRLGYTFGSGTRLTVV.

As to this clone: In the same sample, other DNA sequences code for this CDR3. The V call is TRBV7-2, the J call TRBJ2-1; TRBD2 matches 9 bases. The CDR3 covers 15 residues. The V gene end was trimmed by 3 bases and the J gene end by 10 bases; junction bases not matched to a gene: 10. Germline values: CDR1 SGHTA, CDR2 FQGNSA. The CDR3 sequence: CASSLGGLAGLEQFF. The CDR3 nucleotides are TGTGCCAGCAGCTTGGGGGGCCTAGCGGGGCTAGAGCAGTTCTTC.

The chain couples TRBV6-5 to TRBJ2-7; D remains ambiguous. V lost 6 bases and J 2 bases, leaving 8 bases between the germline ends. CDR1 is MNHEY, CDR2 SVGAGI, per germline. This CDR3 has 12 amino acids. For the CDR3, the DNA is TGTGCCAGCAGCGAGATGGCCTACGAGCAGTACTTC. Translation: CASSEMAYEQYF.

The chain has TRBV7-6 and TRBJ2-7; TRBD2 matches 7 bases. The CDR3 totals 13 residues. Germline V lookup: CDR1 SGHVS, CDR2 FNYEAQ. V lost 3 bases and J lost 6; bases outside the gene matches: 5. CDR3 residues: CASSLEGGSEQYF. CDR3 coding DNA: TGTGCCAGCAGCTTGGAGGGAGGGAGCGAGCAGTACTTC.

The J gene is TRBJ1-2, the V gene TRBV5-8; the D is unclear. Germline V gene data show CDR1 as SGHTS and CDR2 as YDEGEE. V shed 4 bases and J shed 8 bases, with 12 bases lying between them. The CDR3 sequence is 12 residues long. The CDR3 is CASSHWRGGYTF. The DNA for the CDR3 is TGTGCCAGCAGCCACTGGCGAGGCGGCTACACCTTC.

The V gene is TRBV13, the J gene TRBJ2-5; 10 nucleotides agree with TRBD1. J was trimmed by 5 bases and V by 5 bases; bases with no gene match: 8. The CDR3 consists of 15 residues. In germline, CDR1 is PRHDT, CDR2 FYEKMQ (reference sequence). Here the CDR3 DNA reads TGTGCCAGCAGCCACCCGGGACAGGGGAGGGAGACCCAGTACTTC. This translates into CASSHPGQGRETQYF.

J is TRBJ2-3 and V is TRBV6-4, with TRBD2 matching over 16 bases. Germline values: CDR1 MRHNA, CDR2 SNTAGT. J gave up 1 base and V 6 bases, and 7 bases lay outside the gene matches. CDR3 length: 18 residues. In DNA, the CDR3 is TGTGCCAGCAGCGAAGGGACTAGCGGGGGGGCTGGCACAGATACGCAGTATTTT. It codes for CASSEGTSGGAGTDTQYF.

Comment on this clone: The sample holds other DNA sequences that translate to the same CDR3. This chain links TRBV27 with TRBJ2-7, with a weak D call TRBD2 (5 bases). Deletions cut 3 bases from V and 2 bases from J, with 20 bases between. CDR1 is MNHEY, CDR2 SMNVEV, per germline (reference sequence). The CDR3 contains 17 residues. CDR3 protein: CASSFVPSSSGAYEQYF. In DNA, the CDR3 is TGTGCCAGCAGTTTTGTCCCGTCGTCGAGCGGCGCCTACGAGCAGTACTTC.